This T cell receptor (beta chain) was captured in a study of blood T cell repertoires in COVID-19. Generated by immunoSEQ multiplex PCR, the TCRdb table keeps only in-frame clones and is missing some. The table has hundreds of thousands of clones, about four fifths seen once. With 8 bases removed from V and 4 bases from J, the gap between germline ends came to 8 bases. The germline gives CDR1 MGHDK, CDR2 SYGVNS. CDR3 length: 11 residues. Sequencing was done on a sample of peripheral blood. The chain carries TRBV25-1 and TRBJ1-1; D gene uncertain. This TCR was sampled from a woman aged 40-49 years with active or convalescent COVID-19. Written as DNA, the CDR3 is TGTGCCAGCGGAGGGTCCACTGAAGCTTTCTTT. This codes for CASGGSTEAFF.